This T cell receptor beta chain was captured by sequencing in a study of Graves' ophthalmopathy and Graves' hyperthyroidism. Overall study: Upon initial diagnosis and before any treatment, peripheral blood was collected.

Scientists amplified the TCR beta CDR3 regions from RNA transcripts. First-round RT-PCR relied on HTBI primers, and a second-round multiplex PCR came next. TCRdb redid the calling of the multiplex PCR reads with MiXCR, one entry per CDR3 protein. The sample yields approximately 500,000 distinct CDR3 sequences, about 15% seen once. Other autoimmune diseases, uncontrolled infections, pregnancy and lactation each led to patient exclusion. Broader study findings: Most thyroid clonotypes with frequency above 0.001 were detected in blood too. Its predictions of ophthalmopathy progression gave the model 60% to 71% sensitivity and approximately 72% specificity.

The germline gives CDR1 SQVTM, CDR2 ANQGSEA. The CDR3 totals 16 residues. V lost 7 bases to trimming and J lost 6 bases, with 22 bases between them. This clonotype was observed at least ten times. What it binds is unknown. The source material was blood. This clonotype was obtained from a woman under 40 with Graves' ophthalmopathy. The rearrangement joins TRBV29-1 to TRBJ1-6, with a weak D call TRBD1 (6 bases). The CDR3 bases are TGCAGCGCCGAAGTACCAGGACAGCGGGGTAATTCACCCCTCCACTTT. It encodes CSAEVPGQRGNSPLHF.